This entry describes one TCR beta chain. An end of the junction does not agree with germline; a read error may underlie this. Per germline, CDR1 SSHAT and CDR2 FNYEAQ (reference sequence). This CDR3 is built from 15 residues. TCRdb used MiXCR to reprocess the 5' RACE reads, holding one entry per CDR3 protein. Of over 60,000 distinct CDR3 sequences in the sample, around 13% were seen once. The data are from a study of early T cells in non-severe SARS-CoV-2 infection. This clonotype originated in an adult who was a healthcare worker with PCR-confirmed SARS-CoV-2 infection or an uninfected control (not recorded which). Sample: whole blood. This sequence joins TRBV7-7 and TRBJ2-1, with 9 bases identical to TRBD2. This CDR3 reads CASSTSSGAHNEQFF. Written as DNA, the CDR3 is TGTGCTAGCAGCACGTCTAGCGGGGCACACAATGAGCAGTTCTTC.